The 11 T cell receptor beta chains below were found in one sample sequenced in a study of shared clonotypes between healthy human individuals. Clones were sequenced by immunoSEQ multiplex PCR, and TCRdb holds only the in-frame ones, with some missing. Here the sample spans some 1,100,000 clones, around three quarters being singletons. Sequencing used memory CD4+ T cells from PBMCs. Subset: CD45RA-negative fraction. Receptors originate from a man aged 18 to 30 in good health. Some clones in this sample may be carry-over from other donors' samples.

The rearrangement links TRBV18 to TRBJ1-5; 9 positions agree with TRBD1. Unmatched junction bases numbered 3, after V lost 0 bases and J lost 3 bases. CDR3 length: 16 amino acids. The V gene's germline CDR1 is KGHSH and CDR2 LQKENI. The CDR3 is CASSPPGTGLNQPQHF. The DNA of the CDR3 is TGTGCCAGCTCACCACCCGGGACAGGGCTCAATCAGCCCCAGCATTTT.

The genes are TRBV18 and TRBJ1-1; no definite D call. This CDR3 contains 13 residues. The V gene lost 5 bases and the J gene lost 6 bases, with 13 bases spanning the gap. Germline V gene sequence: CDR1 KGHSH, CDR2 LQKENI. The CDR3 loop reads CASSTTEPPEAFF. The CDR3 nucleotides read TGTGCCAGCTCAACAACTGAGCCCCCTGAAGCTTTCTTT.

The chain combines TRBV28 with TRBJ2-3; 10 nucleotides align to TRBD1. V gave up 5 bases and J gave up 3 bases; unmatched junction bases: 8. The CDR3 spans 16 residues. Germline lookup yields CDR1 MDHEN and CDR2 SYDVKM. Here the CDR3 reads CASSPFGTGVTDTQYF. The CDR3 DNA reads as TGTGCCAGCAGTCCGTTCGGGACAGGGGTTACAGATACGCAGTATTTT.

J is TRBJ2-7 and V is TRBV28; D tentatively fits TRBD1 or TRBD2 (5 bases each). From germline, CDR1 is MDHEN and CDR2 SYDVKM. The CDR3 loop spans 13 amino acids. Trimming took off 6 bases at V and 3 bases at J, with 12 bases between the two ends. CDR3 coding DNA: TGTGCCAGCAGCCCCGGGACCCTCTACGAGCAGTACTTC. Its translation is CASSPGTLYEQYF.

This clone was recorded at least ten times. The chain is built from TRBV18 and TRBJ2-1; D may be TRBD1 or TRBD2 (5 bases each). V was cut by 0 bases and J by 2 bases, with 14 bases left in between. CDR1 is KGHSH, CDR2 LQKENI, per germline. The CDR3 is 17 residues long. CDR3 bases: TGTGCCAGCTCACCACCGAGGCGTGGGGACCCCTACAATGAGCAGTTCTTC. Its translation: CASSPPRRGDPYNEQFF.

The J gene is TRBJ1-2, the V gene TRBV30; tentatively, D is TRBD1 (6 bases). The CDR3 covers 13 residues. Trimming shortened V by 1 base and J by 4 bases, and 10 bases separated the two germline ends. Germline V gene lookup returns CDR1 GTSNPN and CDR2 SVGIG (reference sequence). In DNA, the CDR3 is TGTGCCTGGAGTGGGGGGGCGGGCTATGGCTACACCTTC. Protein product: CAWSGGAGYGYTF.

This clone showed up just a few times. CDR3 DNA sequence: TGTGCCAGCAGCGAGGGCAGGGAGGGGCAGCCCCAGCATTTT. It yields the protein CASSEGREGQPQHF. The chain recombines TRBV9 with TRBJ1-5; maybe TRBD1 (5 bases). This CDR3 has 14 amino acids. CDR1 and CDR2 from the germline V gene are SGDLS and YYNGEE. V dropped 3 bases and J dropped 7 bases, with 14 bases sitting between them.

V is TRBV27 and J is TRBJ1-4, with D tentatively TRBD1 (6 bases). Between the trimmed V and J ends, which lost 6 bases and 7 bases, there was a span of 15 bases. This CDR3 contains 14 residues. Germline-derived CDR1 and CDR2 are MNHEY and SMNVEV (reference sequence). The CDR3: CASRKVGAGEKLFF. The CDR3 DNA sequence: TGTGCCAGCAGGAAGGTGGGGGCTGGTGAAAAACTGTTTTTT.

The chain has TRBV9 and TRBJ2-3, with a weak D call TRBD2 (5 bases). V was clipped by 4 bases and J by 4 bases, with 13 bases between them. The CDR3 consists of 14 residues. Germline V gene data show CDR1 as SGDLS and CDR2 as YYNGEE. CDR3 protein: CASSPTGSADTQYF. Here the CDR3 DNA reads TGTGCCAGCAGCCCAACGGGGTCCGCAGATACGCAGTATTTT.

Written as DNA, the CDR3 is TGTGCCAGCAGTTACTCGAGTCTCCTAGCGGGAGATACGCAGTATTTT. Residues: CASSYSSLLAGDTQYF. This chain links TRBV6-5 with TRBJ2-3; 8 bases fit TRBD2. CDR3 size: 16 residues. Trimming took 0 bases from V and 5 from J; bases not matched to a gene: 7. Germline values: CDR1 MNHEY, CDR2 SVGAGI.

CDR3 sequence reads: CASSLDRGDTQYF. As DNA, the CDR3 is TGTGCCAGCAGCCTAGACCGCGGAGATACGCAGTATTTT. The V gene is TRBV7-6, the J gene TRBJ2-3, with D hard to call. Germline CDR1 is SGHVS and CDR2 is FNYEAQ. This CDR3 spans 13 amino acids. Trimming shortened V by 5 bases and J by 5 bases, and 11 bases separated the two germline ends.